The T cell receptor beta chain under discussion was sequenced for a study of ipilimumab plus nivolumab after autologous stem cell transplantation. Looking at the study overall: Typical patient got a handful of ipilimumab doses and roughly 8 nivolumab doses (median).

Libraries were prepared by immunoSEQ multiplex PCR; TCRdb keeps only in-frame clonotypes and omits some of them. Of about 16,000 clones listed, over 70% are singletons. The CDR3 extends over 15 amino acids. Looked up from germline, CDR1 is MNHNY and CDR2 is SVGAGI (reference sequence). V was shortened by 0 bases and J by 5 bases, with 14 bases between the two germline ends. Patients got ipilimumab 1 mg/kg beginning 14 to 28 days post-transplant. Patients got 3 mg/kg IV nivolumab weeks 1, 4, 7, 10, then biweekly through week 26. This chain joins TRBV6-6 and TRBJ2-7; weak D call: TRBD1 (6 bases). This TCR was sampled from a male donor with diffuse large B-cell lymphoma. The source was PBMCs, collected in a trial of ipilimumab plus nivolumab as post-transplant consolidation. CDR3 sequence: CASSYSPQGPHEQYF. The CDR3 DNA reads as TGTGCCAGCAGTTACTCTCCCCAGGGGCCCCACGAGCAGTACTTC.